The sequence of this T cell receptor beta chain was determined in a study of T-cell memory formation after mild COVID-19. Study background: The study found TCR clusters largely donor specific.

Trimming took 5 bases from V and 0 from J; bases not matched to a gene: 6. CDR3 length: 17 amino acids. TCRdb re-analysed the 5' RACE reads in MiXCR, keeping a single row per CDR3 protein. The sample shows roughly 340,000 distinct CDR3 sequences, approximately 16% of them seen only once. This clonotype was seen a few times. The rearrangement uses TRBV12-3 or TRBV12-4 and TRBJ2-1, with 11 nucleotides matching TRBD2. Sequencing was carried out using PBMCs or a T cell subset sorted from them (not recorded which). The origin of this receptor is a man between 18 and 29 years old who had mild COVID-19 (a few samples of this study predate the infection). Cell type and time point are not known. DNA for the CDR3: TGTGCCAGCAGTGACCTAGCGGGGGGTCTCTCCTACAATGAGCAGTTCTTC. Translated, it gives CASSDLAGGLSYNEQFF.